The T cell receptor beta chain under discussion was sequenced for a study of blood T cell repertoires in COVID-19. Study overall: Sites in the United States, Italy and Spain provided acute and convalescent COVID-19 samples. PBMCs, B-cell-depleted T cells, or T cells provided the cDNA or gDNA that made up the material.

Original processing methods: Nucleated cell counts were estimated from reference gene primer amplification. Sequencing used immunoSEQ multiplex PCR; TCRdb keeps in-frame clones, though not all of them. V, J and clone size are taken as reported in that table, and D and trimming were inferred from the DNA itself. This table has around 100,000 clones, around 84% appearing once. The sequence was collected from a human donor in a cohort sampled during active COVID-19. The sample consisted of peripheral blood.

The CDR3 sequence: CAISEARDSGNTIYF. For the CDR3, the DNA is TGTGCCATCAGTGAAGCCAGGGACTCTGGAAACACCATATATTTT. The chain recombines TRBV10-3 with TRBJ1-3; TRBD1 might be the D (5 bases). Trimming shortened V by 3 bases and J by 0 bases, and 9 bases separated the two germline ends. The CDR3 length is 15 residues. The germline V gene has CDR1 ENHRY and CDR2 SYGVKD.